Below are 5 T cell receptor beta chains sequenced from a single sample in a study of patients and donors after allogeneic stem cell transplantation. TCRdb reprocessed the RT-PCR reads with MiXCR, giving one entry per CDR3 protein. The sample has about 210,000 distinct CDR3 sequences, around two fifths seen once; the top ten hold roughly 12%. The sample taken for sequencing was blood, either unsorted or a sorted T cell fraction (not recorded which). The receptors shown here come from a human donor who was either an allogeneic HSCT recipient or a stem cell or donor lymphocyte infusion donor (not recorded which). It is not recorded whose cells these are; they may come from a transplant donor.

This clonotype was detected only a few times. CDR3 in DNA: TGCAGCGCTTGGGACAACGAGCAGTACTTC. Translating it yields CSAWDNEQYF. The chain couples TRBV29-1 to TRBJ2-7; D is possibly TRBD1 (6 bases). The length of the CDR3 is 10 residues. Germline V gene sequence: CDR1 SQVTM, CDR2 ANQGSEA. Trimming took off 7 bases at V and 5 bases at J, with 9 bases between the two ends.

The chain combines TRBV13 with TRBJ2-1, with 9 positions matching TRBD2. V lost 1 base, J lost 3 bases, and 7 bases stayed unmatched. The CDR3 extends over 17 amino acids. Germline assignment: CDR1 PRHDT and CDR2 FYEKMQ (reference sequence). CDR3 region: CASSLDPSGAYYNEQFF. DNA of the CDR3: TGTGCCAGCAGCTTAGACCCTAGCGGGGCCTACTACAATGAGCAGTTCTTC.

This clonotype has more than one count but fewer than ten. V is TRBV27 and J is TRBJ1-5, with D possibly matching TRBD1 (5 bases). From germline, CDR1 is MNHEY and CDR2 SMNVEV (reference sequence). Between the trimmed V and J ends, which lost 0 bases and 4 bases, there was a span of 19 bases. The CDR3 is made up of 18 amino acids. The CDR3 DNA is TGTGCCAGCAGTTTATCGGTCGCGGGGGGGGTTCTGAATCAGCCCCAGCATTTT. Translated, it gives CASSLSVAGGVLNQPQHF.

This clonotype was seen a few times. The chain uses TRBV7-9 and TRBJ1-1, with D perhaps matching TRBD1 (5 bases). There are 11 residues in the CDR3. V gave up 7 bases and J gave up 11 bases, with 14 bases separating them. Germline CDR1 is SEHNR and CDR2 is FQNEAQ (reference sequence). Written as DNA, the CDR3 is TGTGCCAGCACCGAGGGGCGGTACGCTTTCTTT. Translating it yields CASTEGRYAFF. Complete variable domain (other parts from reference TRBV7-9 and TRBJ1-1): DTGVSQNPRHKITKRGQNVTFRCDPISEHNRLYWYRQTLGQGPEFLTYFQNEAQLEKSRLLSDRFSAERPKGSFSTLEIQRTEQGDSAMYLCASTEGRYAFFGQGTRLTVV.

This clonotype has more than one count but fewer than ten. The V and J genes are TRBV20-1 and TRBJ1-1; TRBD1 might be the D (6 bases). The CDR3 spans 13 residues. The germline V gene encodes CDR1 DFQATT and CDR2 SNEGSKA (reference sequence). V lost 3 bases, J lost 1 base, and 9 bases lay in between. CDR3 DNA: TGCAGTGCTAGGGTGGACAGGAACACTGAAGCTTTCTTT. It encodes CSARVDRNTEAFF.